The text below deals with one TCR beta chain. This entry belongs to a study of blood T cell repertoires in COVID-19. Looking at the study overall: Researchers got acute and convalescent COVID-19 samples from the United States, Italy and Spain.

Patients of the Seattle cohort, enrolled during active infection, were followed longitudinally. Generated by immunoSEQ multiplex PCR, the TCRdb table keeps only in-frame clones and is missing some. The sample comprises about 200,000 clones, about 94% of which are singletons, and around 0.85% rests with the top ten. The material sequenced was peripheral blood. The clonotype comes from a man aged 55 to 70 with COVID-19, enrolled during active disease.

Written as DNA, the CDR3 is TGTGCCAGCAGCCAACAGGGGAACACTGAAGCTTTCTTT. This translates into CASSQQGNTEAFF. V usage is TRBV3-1 (or the pseudogene TRBV3-2) and J usage is TRBJ1-1, with TRBD1 as a possible D gene (5 bases). Trimming pared 2 bases from V and 1 base from J, leaving 5 bases between. Germline CDR1 and CDR2: LGHDT and YNNKEL (reference sequence). The CDR3 length is 13 residues.